Presented here are 15 T cell receptor beta chains from one specimen sequenced in a study of CD8+ T cells in alopecia areata. The sequencing template was cDNA reverse transcribed from extracted RNA. The protocol was immunoSEQ multiplex PCR, while the TCRdb copy is restricted to in-frame clones and leaves out a portion. This sample has hundreds of thousands of clones, with roughly 69% found just once. The starting material was CD4+ T cells sorted from blood, obtained at week 0. The source of these receptors is a human donor with alopecia areata.

In nucleotides, the CDR3 is TGCAGCGTTGAGCAGGCGACGAACACTGAAGCTTTCTTT. Translating gives CSVEQATNTEAFF. The chain combines TRBV29-1 with TRBJ1-1; D is undetermined. The CDR3 sequence is 13 residues long. The V gene's germline CDR1 is SQVTM and CDR2 ANQGSEA. Trimming removed 3 bases at V and 1 base at J, with 9 bases between.

This clone was observed a few times. This chain's CDR3 is CASTNSAAGNYGYTF. CDR3 DNA: TGTGCCAGCACGAATTCGGCGGCAGGAAACTATGGCTACACCTTC. This chain links TRBV5-6 with TRBJ1-2, with D hard to call. The CDR3 covers 15 residues. Deletions cut 6 bases from V and 2 bases from J, with 17 bases between. CDR1 is SGHDT, CDR2 YYEEEE, per germline. The entire variable domain, with the rest obtained from reference TRBV5-6 and TRBJ1-2, is as follows: DAGVTQSPTHLIKTRGQQVTLRCSPKSGHDTVSWYQQALGQGPQFIFQYYEEEERQRGNFPDRFSGHQFPNYSSELNVNALLLGDSALYLCASTNSAAGNYGYTFGSGTRLTVV.

The V call is TRBV4-3, the J call TRBJ1-2; no firm D call. Germline V lookup: CDR1 LGHNA, CDR2 YSLEER. The CDR3 sequence is 12 residues long. V was cut by 2 bases and J by 5 bases, with 6 bases left in between. This CDR3 is CASSQLGYGYTF. CDR3 DNA sequence: TGCGCCAGCAGCCAACTCGGATATGGCTACACCTTC.

The chain couples TRBV29-1 to TRBJ2-7, with 8 nucleotides matching TRBD1. V gave up 7 bases and J gave up 2 bases; unmatched junction bases: 4. This CDR3 contains 12 residues. Germline assignment: CDR1 SQVTM and CDR2 ANQGSEA. The CDR3 reads CSATGGTYEQYF. CDR3 DNA: TGCAGCGCAACAGGGGGAACCTACGAGCAGTACTTC.

This clone was seen a few times. V usage is TRBV2 and J usage is TRBJ2-2; 8 bases are shared with TRBD1. Germline CDR1 is SNHLY and CDR2 is FYNNEI. J lost 2 bases, V lost 7 bases, and 6 bases had no gene match. This CDR3 is built from 15 residues. The CDR3: CASTGQGTNTGELFF. The CDR3 DNA is TGTGCCAGCACTGGACAGGGAACTAACACCGGGGAGCTGTTTTTT.

This clone appeared a few times. The chain is built from TRBV30 and TRBJ1-1; tentative D call: TRBD1 (5 bases). V lost 4 bases and J lost 0, with 9 bases in between. CDR1 is GTSNPN, CDR2 SVGIG, per germline (reference sequence). The CDR3 runs to 13 residues. The CDR3, as DNA: TGTGCCTGGATCGGGACTCTGAACACTGAAGCTTTCTTT. It encodes CAWIGTLNTEAFF. The full variable domain, with the rest looked up from reference TRBV30 and TRBJ1-1, is SQTIHQWPATLVQPVGSPLSLECTVEGTSNPNLYWYRQAAGRGLQLLFYSVGIGQISSEVPQNLSASRPQDRQFILSSKKLLLSDSGFYLCAWIGTLNTEAFFGQGTRLTVV.

The rearrangement joins TRBV25-1 to TRBJ1-5; perhaps TRBD1 as D (5 bases). Germline V gene sequence: CDR1 MGHDK, CDR2 SYGVNS. The CDR3 totals 14 residues. V dropped 6 bases and J dropped 3 bases, with 12 bases sitting between them. CDR3 in amino acids: CASRAQGYNQPQHF. The CDR3 bases are TGTGCCAGCAGAGCCCAGGGATACAATCAGCCCCAGCATTTT.

This chain joins TRBV10-3 and TRBJ2-5, with D unclear. In germline, CDR1 is ENHRY, CDR2 SYGVKD. Trimming took 0 bases from V and 8 from J, leaving 7 bases between them. The CDR3 has 12 amino acids. The DNA of the CDR3 is TGTGCCATCAGTGAGTCGACGAGTACCCAGTACTTC. Encoded protein: CAISESTSTQYF.

The chain uses TRBV30 and TRBJ1-1; maybe TRBD1 (5 bases). The CDR3 length is 14 residues. Germline lookup yields CDR1 GTSNPN and CDR2 SVGIG (reference sequence). Between the trimmed V and J ends, which lost 2 bases and 5 bases, there was a span of 15 bases. This CDR3 reads CAWSSGRMRTEAFF. In DNA form, the CDR3 reads TGTGCCTGGAGTTCAGGGAGAATGAGGACTGAAGCTTTCTTT.

The rearrangement links TRBV5-1 to TRBJ1-5; 7 bases match TRBD1. Trimming cost V 4 bases and J 1 base; bases outside gene matches: 8. CDR1 is SGHRS, CDR2 YFSETQ, per germline. This CDR3 spans 16 amino acids. The CDR3 DNA reads as TGCGCCAGCAGCATAGGGACAGTCGGGAGCAATCAGCCCCAGCATTTT. This sequence encodes CASSIGTVGSNQPQHF.

The chain is built from TRBV29-1 and TRBJ2-3; TRBD2 matches 8 bases. CDR1 is SQVTM and CDR2 is ANQGSEA in the germline V gene. The CDR3 extends over 15 amino acids. Trimming at V came to 6 bases and at J to 6 bases, leaving 14 bases not matched to a gene. The CDR3 region has the DNA TGCAGCGTGGGCGACACGGGCTCGGGGGGGGATACGCAGTATTTT. Protein product: CSVGDTGSGGDTQYF.

This clone showed up just a few times. This chain links TRBV4-3 with TRBJ1-2, with D perhaps TRBD1 (5 bases). The CDR3 sequence is 15 residues long. Germline CDR1 and CDR2: LGHNA and YSLEER. V lost 0 bases to trimming and J lost 4 bases, with 12 bases between them. The CDR3 spells CASSQEWRGPYGYTF. The CDR3 DNA follows: TGCGCCAGCAGCCAAGAATGGAGGGGCCCCTATGGCTACACCTTC.

V and J are TRBV7-2 and TRBJ2-5; TRBD2 matches at 8 bases. The V segment lost 2 bases and the J segment 4 bases; nucleotides outside the gene matches: 9. Germline V lookup: CDR1 SGHTA, CDR2 FQGNSA. The CDR3 loop spans 16 amino acids. CDR3 protein: CASSLSSGGPGETQYF. The CDR3 bases are TGTGCCAGCAGCTTATCATCGGGGGGGCCTGGAGAGACCCAGTACTTC. Filled out from reference TRBV7-2 and TRBJ2-5, the complete variable domain reads GAGVSQSPSNKVTEKGKDVELRCDPISGHTALYWYRQSLGQGLEFLIYFQGNSAPDKSGLPSDRFSAERTGGSVSTLTIQRTQQEDSAVYLCASSLSSGGPGETQYFGPGTRLLVL.

This chain links TRBV30 with TRBJ1-2; 10 nucleotides match TRBD1. Germline CDR1 reads GTSNPN; CDR2 reads SVGIG (reference sequence). The length of the CDR3 is 14 residues. The V and J ends lost 5 bases and 2 bases, in that order; junction bases with no gene match: 5. This CDR3 reads CAWWDRGSNYGYTF. In nucleotides, the CDR3 is TGTGCCTGGTGGGACAGGGGATCCAACTATGGCTACACCTTC. Full variable domain (outside the CDR3, taken from reference TRBV30 and TRBJ1-2): SQTIHQWPATLVQPVGSPLSLECTVEGTSNPNLYWYRQAAGRGLQLLFYSVGIGQISSEVPQNLSASRPQDRQFILSSKKLLLSDSGFYLCAWWDRGSNYGYTFGSGTRLTVV.

The chain has TRBV29-1 and TRBJ2-7; weak D call: TRBD1 (6 bases). The CDR3 consists of 14 residues. Trimming left V 2 bases short and J 2 bases short, with 13 bases between. Germline V gene lookup returns CDR1 SQVTM and CDR2 ANQGSEA. The CDR3 region is CSVERTGSPYEQYF. The CDR3 DNA is TGCAGCGTTGAACGTACAGGGTCCCCCTACGAGCAGTACTTC.